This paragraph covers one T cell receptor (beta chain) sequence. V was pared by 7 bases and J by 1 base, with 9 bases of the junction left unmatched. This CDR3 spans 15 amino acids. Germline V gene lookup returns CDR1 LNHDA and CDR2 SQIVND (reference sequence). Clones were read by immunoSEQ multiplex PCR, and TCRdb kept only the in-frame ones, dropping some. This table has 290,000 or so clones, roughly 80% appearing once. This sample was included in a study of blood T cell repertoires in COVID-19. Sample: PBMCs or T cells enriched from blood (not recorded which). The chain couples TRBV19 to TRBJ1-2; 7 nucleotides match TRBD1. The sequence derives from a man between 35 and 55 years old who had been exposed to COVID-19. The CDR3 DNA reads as TGTGCCAGTATCGCCGGGACAGCCATTAACTATGGCTACACCTTC. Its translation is CASIAGTAINYGYTF.